This TCR beta chain was obtained from a study of pediatric ulcerative colitis. Study-level background: Disease was pancolitis in several and left-sided in two, histology-confirmed.

TCRdb's copy holds only in-frame clones and misses some; the assay was immunoSEQ multiplex PCR. The data hold 59,000 or so clones, with over 70% observed a single time. Study results and limitations: A couple of patients' blood samples yielded substantially fewer templates. Repertoires came from total lymphocyte DNA, not specific subsets.

On this clone: Its antigen is still unknown.

Specimen: blood. The sequence was obtained from a boy aged 5 to 17 with moderate ulcerative colitis.

The CDR3 sequence: CASSRGVHEQYF. CDR3 bases: TGTGCCAGCAGCAGGGGGGTCCACGAGCAGTACTTC. The chain couples TRBV7-9 to TRBJ2-7; possibly TRBD1 or TRBD2 for D (6 bases each). Germline-derived CDR1 and CDR2 are SEHNR and FQNEAQ (reference sequence). V was trimmed by 5 bases and J by 5 bases, leaving 10 bases between them. The CDR3 covers 12 residues.